The 11 T cell receptor beta chains listed next were all sequenced from one sample in a study of TIL therapy for anti-PD-1-resistant metastatic lung cancer. Sequencing used immunoSEQ v3. Repertoires were generated with immunoSEQ multiplex PCR, while TCRdb's copy carries only in-frame clones and drops some. Seen here are tens of thousands of clones, roughly 85% observed once, and the top ten hold roughly 16%. The time point is: pre-treatment sample, taken before nivolumab and TIL therapy. The specimen was blood, collected at baseline. The origin of the receptors is a man aged 70-80 years with non-small cell lung cancer.

V gene TRBV11-2 combines with J gene TRBJ1-2; TRBD1 aligns across 7 bases. V lost 2 bases, J lost 2 bases, and 5 bases stayed unmatched. CDR1 and CDR2 from the germline V gene are SGHAT and FQNNGV. This CDR3 is 15 amino acids long. The CDR3 sequence is CASSLRTGWNYGYTF. In DNA, the CDR3 is TGTGCCAGCAGCTTACGGACAGGATGGAACTATGGCTACACCTTC.

The V call is TRBV11-2, the J call TRBJ2-7; D unresolved. The CDR3 contains 14 residues. The V end was cut by 0 bases, the J end by 1 base, with 7 bases between. Germline CDR1 and CDR2: SGHAT and FQNNGV. The CDR3 nucleotides are TGTGCCAGCAGCTTAGATACAGCATCCTACGAGCAGTACTTC. Its translation is CASSLDTASYEQYF.

This rearrangement joins TRBV7-9 to TRBJ1-5, with 7 positions matching TRBD1. The ends lost 5 bases at V and 3 bases at J; junction bases unmatched: 10. The CDR3 contains 16 residues. Germline lookup yields CDR1 SEHNR and CDR2 FQNEAQ (reference sequence). CDR3 amino acids: CASSPPSGGHNQPQHF. The CDR3 region has the DNA TGTGCCAGCAGCCCACCCTCAGGGGGACACAATCAGCCCCAGCATTTT.

The gene calls are TRBV7-8 and TRBJ2-7, with D perhaps matching TRBD1 (7 bases). The V end lost 1 base, the J end lost 4 bases, and 14 bases lay between the germline ends. This CDR3 is built from 15 residues. Germline-derived CDR1 and CDR2 are SGHVS and FQNEAQ. CDR3 DNA: TGTGCCAGCAGCTTAGGGCGCAGGGGGGAATACGAGCAGTACTTC. Amino acid sequence: CASSLGRRGEYEQYF.

This chain connects TRBV5-1 to TRBJ2-5; D is ambiguous. This CDR3 is 12 amino acids long. Trimming removed 7 bases from V and 5 bases from J, with 12 bases in between. The germline V gene encodes CDR1 SGHRS and CDR2 YFSETQ. As DNA, the CDR3 is TGCGCCAGCGGTGCAGAATCGGAGACCCAGTACTTC. This sequence encodes CASGAESETQYF.

The J gene is TRBJ2-5, the V gene TRBV19; possible D gene TRBD2, 6 bases. CDR3 length: 14 residues. Germline CDR1 reads LNHDA; CDR2 reads SQIVND (reference sequence). Deletions cut 8 bases from V and 7 bases from J, with 20 bases between. The CDR3 DNA is TGTGCCAGTCAACGGGACTCGTACATTGGGACCCAGTACTTC. Its translation: CASQRDSYIGTQYF.

There are a few counts of this clone. This chain connects TRBV2 to TRBJ1-6; 8 positions agree with TRBD1. The trim removed 6 bases at V and 1 base at J, leaving 5 bases unmatched. From germline, CDR1 is SNHLY and CDR2 FYNNEI. The CDR3 has 16 residues. The CDR3 sequence: CASRDRERSYNSPLHF. The DNA of the CDR3 is TGTGCCAGCAGGGACAGGGAACGGTCCTATAATTCACCCCTCCACTTT.

This sequence joins TRBV5-4 and TRBJ2-5; TRBD1 might be the D (5 bases). The CDR3 covers 14 residues. CDR1 SGHNT and CDR2 YYREEE come from the germline V gene (reference sequence). Trimming left V 0 bases short and J 1 base short, with 7 bases between. The CDR3 sequence is CASSLATVQETQYF. CDR3 DNA sequence: TGTGCCAGCAGCTTGGCGACAGTCCAAGAGACCCAGTACTTC.

V and J are TRBV2 and TRBJ2-5; D gene ambiguous. This CDR3 has 11 residues. V was clipped by 1 base and J by 5 bases, with 2 bases between them. Germline V lookup: CDR1 SNHLY, CDR2 FYNNEI. For the CDR3, the DNA is TGTGCCAGCAGTGAAGAGGAGACCCAGTACTTC. Its protein product is CASSEEETQYF. Full variable domain (remainder filled in from reference TRBV2 and TRBJ2-5): EPEVTQTPSHQVTQMGQEVILRCVPISNHLYFYWYRQILGQKVEFLVSFYNNEISEKSEIFDDQFSVERPDGSNFTLKIRSTKLEDSAMYFCASSEEETQYFGPGTRLLVL.

The chain couples TRBV6-5 to TRBJ2-7; D not certain. The CDR3 loop spans 14 amino acids. Trimming left V 2 bases short and J 0 bases short, with 8 bases between. Germline V CDR1 and CDR2: MNHEY, SVGAGI. CDR3 coding DNA: TGTGCCAGCAGTTACGACTTAAGCTCCTACGAGCAGTACTTC. Translating it yields CASSYDLSSYEQYF.

The chain couples TRBV9 to TRBJ1-1; tentatively, D is TRBD1 (6 bases). CDR1 is SGDLS and CDR2 is YYNGEE in the germline V gene. This CDR3 contains 14 residues. V dropped 0 bases and J dropped 5 bases, with 11 bases sitting between them. This CDR3 is CASSVEGGRTEAFF. The CDR3 nucleotides are TGTGCCAGCAGCGTAGAGGGGGGAAGGACTGAAGCTTTCTTT.